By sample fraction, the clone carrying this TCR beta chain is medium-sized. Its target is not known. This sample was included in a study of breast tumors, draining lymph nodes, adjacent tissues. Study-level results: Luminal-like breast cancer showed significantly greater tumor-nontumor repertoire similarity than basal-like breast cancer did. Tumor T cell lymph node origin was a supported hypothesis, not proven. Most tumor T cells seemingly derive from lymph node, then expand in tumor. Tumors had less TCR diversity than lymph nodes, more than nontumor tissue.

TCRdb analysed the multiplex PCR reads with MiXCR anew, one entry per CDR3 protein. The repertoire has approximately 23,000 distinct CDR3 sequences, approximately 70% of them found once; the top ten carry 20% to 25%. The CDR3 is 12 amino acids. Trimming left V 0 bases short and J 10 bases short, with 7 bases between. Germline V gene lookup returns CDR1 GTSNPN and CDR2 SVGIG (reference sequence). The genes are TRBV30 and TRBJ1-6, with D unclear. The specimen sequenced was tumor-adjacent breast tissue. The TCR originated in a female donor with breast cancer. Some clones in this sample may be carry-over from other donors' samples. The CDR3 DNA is TGTGCCTGGAGTGTAAACGCGTCACCCCTCCACTTT. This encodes CAWSVNASPLHF.